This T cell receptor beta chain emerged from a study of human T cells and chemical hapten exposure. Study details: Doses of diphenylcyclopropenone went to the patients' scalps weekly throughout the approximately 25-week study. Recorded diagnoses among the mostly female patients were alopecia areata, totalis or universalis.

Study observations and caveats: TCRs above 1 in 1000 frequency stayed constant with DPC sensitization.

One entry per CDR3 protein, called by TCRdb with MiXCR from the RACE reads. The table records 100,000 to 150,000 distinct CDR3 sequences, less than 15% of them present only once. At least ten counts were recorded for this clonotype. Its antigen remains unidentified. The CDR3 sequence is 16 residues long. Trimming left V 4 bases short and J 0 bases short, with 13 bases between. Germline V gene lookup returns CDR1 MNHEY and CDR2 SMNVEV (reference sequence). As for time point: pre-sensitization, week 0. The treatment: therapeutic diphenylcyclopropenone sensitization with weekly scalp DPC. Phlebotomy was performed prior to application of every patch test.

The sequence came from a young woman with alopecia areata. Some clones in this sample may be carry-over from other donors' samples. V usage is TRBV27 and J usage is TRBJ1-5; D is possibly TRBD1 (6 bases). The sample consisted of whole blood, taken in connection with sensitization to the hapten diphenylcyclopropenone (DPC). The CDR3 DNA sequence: TGTGCCAGCAGTTCTGAGGACAGCTTTAGCAATCAGCCCCAGCATTTT. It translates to CASSSEDSFSNQPQHF.